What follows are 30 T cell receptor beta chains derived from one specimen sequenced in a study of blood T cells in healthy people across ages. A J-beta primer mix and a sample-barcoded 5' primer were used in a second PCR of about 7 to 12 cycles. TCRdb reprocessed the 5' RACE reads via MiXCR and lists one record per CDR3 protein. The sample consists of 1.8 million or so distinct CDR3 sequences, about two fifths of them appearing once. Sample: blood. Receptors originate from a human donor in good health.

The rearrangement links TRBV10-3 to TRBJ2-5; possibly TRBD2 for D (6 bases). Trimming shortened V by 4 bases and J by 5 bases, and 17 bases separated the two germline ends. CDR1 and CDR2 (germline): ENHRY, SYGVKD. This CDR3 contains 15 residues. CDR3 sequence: CAISVYAAGSETQYF. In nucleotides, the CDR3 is TGTGCCATCAGTGTGTACGCTGCGGGAAGTGAGACCCAGTACTTC.

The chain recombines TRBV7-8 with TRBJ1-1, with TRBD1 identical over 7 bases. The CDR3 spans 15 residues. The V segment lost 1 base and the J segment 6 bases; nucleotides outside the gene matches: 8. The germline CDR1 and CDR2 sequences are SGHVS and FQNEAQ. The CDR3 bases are TGTGCCAGCAGCTTAGGACAGGGAAGGGTATCTGAAGCTTTCTTT. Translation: CASSLGQGRVSEAFF.

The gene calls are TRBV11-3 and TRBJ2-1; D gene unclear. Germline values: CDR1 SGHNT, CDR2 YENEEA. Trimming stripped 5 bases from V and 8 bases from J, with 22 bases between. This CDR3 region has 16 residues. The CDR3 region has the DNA TGTGCCAGCAGCCAAAGAAACCGGTCTGGTACGCATGAGCAGTTCTTC. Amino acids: CASSQRNRSGTHEQFF.

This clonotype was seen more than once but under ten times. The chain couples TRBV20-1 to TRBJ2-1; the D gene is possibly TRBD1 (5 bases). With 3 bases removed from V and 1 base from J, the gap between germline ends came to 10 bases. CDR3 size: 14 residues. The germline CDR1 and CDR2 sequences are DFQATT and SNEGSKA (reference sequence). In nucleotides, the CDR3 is TGCAGTGCTAGTAGGCAGGGATCCTACAATGAGCAGTTCTTC. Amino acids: CSASRQGSYNEQFF.

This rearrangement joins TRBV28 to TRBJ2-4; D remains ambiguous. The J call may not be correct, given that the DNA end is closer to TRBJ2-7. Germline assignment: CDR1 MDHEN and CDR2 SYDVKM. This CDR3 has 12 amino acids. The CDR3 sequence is CASSLWNSEQYF. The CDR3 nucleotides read TGTGCCAGCAGTTTATGGAATAGCGAGCAGTACTTC.

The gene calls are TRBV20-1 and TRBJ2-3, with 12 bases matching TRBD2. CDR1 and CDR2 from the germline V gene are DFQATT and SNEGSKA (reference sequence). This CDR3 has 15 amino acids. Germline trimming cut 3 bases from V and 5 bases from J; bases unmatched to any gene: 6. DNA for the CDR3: TGCAGTGCTAGTCTAGCGGGGGGGCTAAAAGATACGCAGTATTTT. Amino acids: CSASLAGGLKDTQYF.

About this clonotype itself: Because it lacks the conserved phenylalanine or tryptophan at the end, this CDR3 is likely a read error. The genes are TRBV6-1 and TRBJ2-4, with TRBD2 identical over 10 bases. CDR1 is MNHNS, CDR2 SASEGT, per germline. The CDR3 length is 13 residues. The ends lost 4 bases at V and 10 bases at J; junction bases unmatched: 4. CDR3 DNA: TGTGCCAGCAGTGGAGCGGGGGGGCGAATTCAGTACTGC. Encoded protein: CASSGAGGRIQYC.

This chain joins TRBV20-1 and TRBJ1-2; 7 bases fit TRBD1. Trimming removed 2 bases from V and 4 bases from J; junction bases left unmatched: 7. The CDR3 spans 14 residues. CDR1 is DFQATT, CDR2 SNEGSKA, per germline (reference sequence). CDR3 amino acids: CSARQTGSRYGYTF. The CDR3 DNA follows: TGCAGTGCTAGACAGACAGGGAGTCGCTATGGCTACACCTTC.

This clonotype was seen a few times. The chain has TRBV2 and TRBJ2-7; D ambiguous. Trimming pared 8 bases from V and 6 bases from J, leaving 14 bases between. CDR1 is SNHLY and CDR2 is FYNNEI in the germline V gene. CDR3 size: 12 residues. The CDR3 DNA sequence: TGTGCCAGCTGGGCCCTGCATGGCGAGCAGTACTTC. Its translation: CASWALHGEQYF. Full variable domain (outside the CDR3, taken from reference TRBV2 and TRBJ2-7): EPEVTQTPSHQVTQMGQEVILRCVPISNHLYFYWYRQILGQKVEFLVSFYNNEISEKSEIFDDQFSVERPDGSNFTLKIRSTKLEDSAMYFCASWALHGEQYFGPGTRLTVT.

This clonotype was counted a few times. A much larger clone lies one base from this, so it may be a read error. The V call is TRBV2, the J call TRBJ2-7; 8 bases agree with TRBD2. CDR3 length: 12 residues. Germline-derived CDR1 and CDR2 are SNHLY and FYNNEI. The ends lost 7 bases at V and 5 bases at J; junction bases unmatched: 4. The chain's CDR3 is CASNPGGDEQYF. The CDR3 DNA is TGTGCCAGCAATCCCGGGGGGGACGAGCAGTACTTC.

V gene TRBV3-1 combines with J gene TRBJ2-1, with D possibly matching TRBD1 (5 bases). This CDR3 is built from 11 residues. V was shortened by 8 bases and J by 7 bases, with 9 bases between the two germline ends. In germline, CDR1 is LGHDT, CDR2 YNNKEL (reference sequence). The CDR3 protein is CASQGSNEQFF. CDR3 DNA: TGTGCCAGCCAGGGCTCGAATGAGCAGTTCTTC.

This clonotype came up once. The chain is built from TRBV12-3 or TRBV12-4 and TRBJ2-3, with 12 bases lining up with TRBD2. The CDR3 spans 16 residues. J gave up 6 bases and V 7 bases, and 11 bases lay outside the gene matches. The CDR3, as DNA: TGTGCCAGCAACCTACGACTAGCGGGGGAGCAGGATACGCAGTATTTT. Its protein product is CASNLRLAGEQDTQYF.

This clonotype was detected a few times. CDR3 sequence reads: CASSVEDSPLHF. CDR3 in DNA: TGTGCCAGCAGCGTCGAAGATTCACCCCTCCACTTT. The chain links TRBV9 to TRBJ1-6; D is undetermined. Looked up from germline, CDR1 is SGDLS and CDR2 is YYNGEE. The germline V and J ends were trimmed by 2 bases and 8 bases, with 5 bases remaining between them. The CDR3 runs to 12 residues.

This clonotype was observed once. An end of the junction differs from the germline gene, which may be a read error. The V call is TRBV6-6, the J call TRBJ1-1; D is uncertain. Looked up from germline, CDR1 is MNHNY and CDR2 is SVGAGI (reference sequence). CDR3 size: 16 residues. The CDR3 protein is CASSYGYPDVNTKAFF. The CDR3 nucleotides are TGTGCCAGCAGTTACGGGTACCCGGACGTGAACACTAAAGCTTTCTTT.

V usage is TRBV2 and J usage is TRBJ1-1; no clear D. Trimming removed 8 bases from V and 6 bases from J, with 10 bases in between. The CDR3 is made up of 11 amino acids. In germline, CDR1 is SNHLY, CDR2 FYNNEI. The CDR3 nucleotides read TGTGCCAGCCTTGTCGGGGCTGAAGCTTTCTTT. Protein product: CASLVGAEAFF.

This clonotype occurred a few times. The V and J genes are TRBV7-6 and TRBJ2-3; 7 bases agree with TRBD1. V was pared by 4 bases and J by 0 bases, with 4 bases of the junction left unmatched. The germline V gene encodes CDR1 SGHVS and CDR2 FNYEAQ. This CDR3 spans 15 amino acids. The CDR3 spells CASSYGQASTDTQYF. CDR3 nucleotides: TGTGCCAGCAGCTACGGACAGGCTAGCACAGATACGCAGTATTTT.

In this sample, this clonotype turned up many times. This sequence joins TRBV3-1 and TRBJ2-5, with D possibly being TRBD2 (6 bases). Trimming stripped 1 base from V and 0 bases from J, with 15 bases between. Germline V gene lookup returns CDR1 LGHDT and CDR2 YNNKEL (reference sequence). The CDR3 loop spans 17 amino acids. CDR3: CASSQASEVFYQETQYF. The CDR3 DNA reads TGTGCCAGCAGCCAAGCTAGCGAGGTGTTTTACCAAGAGACCCAGTACTTC.

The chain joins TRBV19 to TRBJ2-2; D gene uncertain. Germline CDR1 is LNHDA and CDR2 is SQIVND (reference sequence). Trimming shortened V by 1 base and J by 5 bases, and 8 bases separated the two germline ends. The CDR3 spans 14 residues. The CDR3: CASSIVGVTGELFF. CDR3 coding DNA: TGTGCCAGTAGTATAGTTGGCGTAACCGGGGAGCTGTTTTTT.

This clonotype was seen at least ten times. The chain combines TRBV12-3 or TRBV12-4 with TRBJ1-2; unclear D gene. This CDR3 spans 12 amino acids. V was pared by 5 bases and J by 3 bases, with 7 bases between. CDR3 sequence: CASSTGYYGYTF. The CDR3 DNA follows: TGTGCCAGCAGTACGGGGTACTATGGCTACACCTTC.

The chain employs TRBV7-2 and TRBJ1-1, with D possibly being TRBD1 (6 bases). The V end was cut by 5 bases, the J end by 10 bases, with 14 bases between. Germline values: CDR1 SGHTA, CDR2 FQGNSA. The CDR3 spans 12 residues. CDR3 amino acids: CASSPDSRGAFF. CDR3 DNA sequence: TGTGCCAGCAGCCCGGACAGCCGCGGAGCTTTCTTT.

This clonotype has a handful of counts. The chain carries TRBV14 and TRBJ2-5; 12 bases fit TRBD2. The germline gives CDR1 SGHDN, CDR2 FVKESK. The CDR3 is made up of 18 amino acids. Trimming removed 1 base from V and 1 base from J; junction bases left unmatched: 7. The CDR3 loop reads CASSQAPLAGGLQETQYF. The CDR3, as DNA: TGTGCCAGCAGCCAAGCCCCACTAGCGGGGGGCCTCCAAGAGACCCAGTACTTC.

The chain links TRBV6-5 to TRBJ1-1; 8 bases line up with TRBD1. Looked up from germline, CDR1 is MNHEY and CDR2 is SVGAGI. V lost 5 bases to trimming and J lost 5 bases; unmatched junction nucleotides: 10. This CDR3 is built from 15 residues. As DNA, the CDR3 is TGTGCCAGCAGTCCGATTACAGGGGGAGATACTGAAGCTTTCTTT. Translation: CASSPITGGDTEAFF.

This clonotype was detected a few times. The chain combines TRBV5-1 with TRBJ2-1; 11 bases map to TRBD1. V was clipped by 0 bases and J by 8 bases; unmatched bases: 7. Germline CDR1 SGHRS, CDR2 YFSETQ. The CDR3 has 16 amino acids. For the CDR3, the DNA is TGCGCCAGCAGCTTGGCCCCCGGACAGGGGGCGGATGAGCAGTTCTTC. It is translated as CASSLAPGQGADEQFF.

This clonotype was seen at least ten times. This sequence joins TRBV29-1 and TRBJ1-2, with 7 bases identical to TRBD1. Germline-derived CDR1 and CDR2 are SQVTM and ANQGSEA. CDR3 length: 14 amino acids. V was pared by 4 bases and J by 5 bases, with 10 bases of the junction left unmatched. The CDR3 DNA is TGCAGCGTTGCGGGACAGCCAAAAACTTATGGCTACACCTTC. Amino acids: CSVAGQPKTYGYTF.

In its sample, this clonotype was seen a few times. In DNA, the CDR3 is TGCAGCGTAACACAAGAGGACAGGGGGGTGGATGAGCAGTTCTTC. Protein: CSVTQEDRGVDEQFF. The chain is built from TRBV29-1 and TRBJ2-1, with 10 bases aligning to TRBD1. Unmatched junction bases numbered 13, after V lost 6 bases and J lost 8 bases. The CDR3 is made up of 15 amino acids. Germline loops: CDR1 SQVTM, CDR2 ANQGSEA.

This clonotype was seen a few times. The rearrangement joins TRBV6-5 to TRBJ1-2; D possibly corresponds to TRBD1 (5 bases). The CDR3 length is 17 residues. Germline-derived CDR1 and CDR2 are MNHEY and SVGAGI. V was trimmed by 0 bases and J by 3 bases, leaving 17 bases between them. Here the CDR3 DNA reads TGTGCCAGCAGTTACTCAAAAGGGGAGTCTGATGACTATGGCTACACCTTC. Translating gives CASSYSKGESDDYGYTF.

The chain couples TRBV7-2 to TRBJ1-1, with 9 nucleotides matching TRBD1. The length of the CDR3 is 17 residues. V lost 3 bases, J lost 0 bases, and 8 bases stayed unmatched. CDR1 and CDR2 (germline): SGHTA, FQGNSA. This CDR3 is CASSFRQGVSMNTEAFF. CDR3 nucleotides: TGTGCCAGCAGCTTTAGACAGGGGGTCTCCATGAACACTGAAGCTTTCTTT.

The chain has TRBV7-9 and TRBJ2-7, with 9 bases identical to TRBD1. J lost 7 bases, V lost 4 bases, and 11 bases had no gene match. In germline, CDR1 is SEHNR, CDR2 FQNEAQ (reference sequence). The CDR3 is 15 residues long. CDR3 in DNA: TGTGCCAGCAGCTCGTTAGGACAGGGGAGGAGAGAGCAGTACTTC. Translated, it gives CASSSLGQGRREQYF.

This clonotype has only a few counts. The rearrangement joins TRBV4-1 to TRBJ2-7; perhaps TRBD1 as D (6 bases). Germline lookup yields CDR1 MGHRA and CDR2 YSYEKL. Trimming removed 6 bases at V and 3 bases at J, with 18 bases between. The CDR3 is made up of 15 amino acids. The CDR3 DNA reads TGCGCCAGCAGACTGATGACAGGCCAATTCTACGAGCAGTACTTC. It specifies CASRLMTGQFYEQYF.

This chain's CDR3 is CASSYRMGQEVYGYTF. CDR3 in DNA: TGTGCCAGCAGCTACCGTATGGGACAGGAGGTTTATGGCTACACCTTC. V is TRBV4-2 and J is TRBJ1-2; 8 nucleotides align to TRBD1. The CDR3 spans 16 residues. Unmatched junction bases numbered 13, after V lost 5 bases and J lost 5 bases. The germline V gene encodes CDR1 LGHNA and CDR2 YNFKEQ.